This T cell receptor (beta chain) came from a study of early T cells in non-severe SARS-CoV-2 infection (dated by TCRdb to about 2021). For the study in its entirety: Because TCR sequencing was done on bulk RNA from unsorted whole blood, the alpha and beta chains could not be paired. What the work shows at the level of the full study, not this receptor alone: VDJdb matching was skewed toward anti-spike CD8 responses and likely underestimated virus-specific expansions, missing private and CD4 specificities.

The cysteine opens and the phenylalanine closes a CDR3 of 15 amino acids. Of all the DNA, just the CDR3 is kept, 45 bases in frame from base 1. V was cut back by 3 bases and J by 3 bases, leaving a gap of 12 bases between them. The germline V gene provides CDR1 KGHDR and CDR2 SFDVKD. Library preparation used 5' RACE. The reads were generated on a NextSeq 500. The TCR library protocol attached unique molecular identifiers to individual cDNA molecules to correct for sequencing error and PCR bias. TCR alpha and beta chains were both sequenced, and the abundances of alpha and beta sequences in each sample were closely correlated with each other. The published analysis was carried out like this. Decombinator V4 was used to perform V gene, J gene and CDR3 annotation of TCR sequences. TCRs were defined as expanded if a significant change between any two time points was detected under a Poisson model with p below 0.0001. Abundances of TCRs were expressed as counts per million after normalisation to the total number of TCRs sequenced in each sample. MAIT TCRs were defined by TRAV1-2 paired with TRAJ12, TRAJ20 or TRAJ33, and iNKT TCRs by TRAV10 paired with TRAJ18. A search of VDJdb, accessed on 1 November 2021, was run for TCRs annotated to CMV, EBV and SARS-CoV-2, with TCRs annotated for multiple antigens excluded. TCRdb trimmed public reads at Q25 via fastp, called clones via MiXCR and kept in-frame beta chains. Every entry covers one CDR3 protein and lists the most common genes and DNA from its rows. The V and J calls were determined by TCRdb, not by the authors. For this sample there are over 70,000 distinct CDR3 sequences; under 15% appear just once. The ten largest clones represent 6% to 7.5% of the sample.

A case-control design nested within a healthcare worker cohort in London, UK, was used, with weekly nasopharyngeal swab PCR tests and blood sampling performed. Healthcare workers were recruited between 23 and 31 March 2020, during the week of the UK lockdown, and were followed weekly for up to about 16 weeks. Note on this clonotype: The target of this receptor is not known. Base qualities are missing; no much larger clone stands one base away.

The rearrangement combines TRBV24-1 with TRBJ2-3; TRBD1 is a possible D gene, resting on 5 matching bases. The source material was whole blood. This receptor was identified in an adult who was a healthcare worker with PCR-confirmed SARS-CoV-2 infection or an uninfected control (not recorded which). The DNA is TGTGCCACCAGTGATAGCAGGGTTCGTACAGATACGCAGTATTTT. It encodes CATSDSRVRTDTQYF.